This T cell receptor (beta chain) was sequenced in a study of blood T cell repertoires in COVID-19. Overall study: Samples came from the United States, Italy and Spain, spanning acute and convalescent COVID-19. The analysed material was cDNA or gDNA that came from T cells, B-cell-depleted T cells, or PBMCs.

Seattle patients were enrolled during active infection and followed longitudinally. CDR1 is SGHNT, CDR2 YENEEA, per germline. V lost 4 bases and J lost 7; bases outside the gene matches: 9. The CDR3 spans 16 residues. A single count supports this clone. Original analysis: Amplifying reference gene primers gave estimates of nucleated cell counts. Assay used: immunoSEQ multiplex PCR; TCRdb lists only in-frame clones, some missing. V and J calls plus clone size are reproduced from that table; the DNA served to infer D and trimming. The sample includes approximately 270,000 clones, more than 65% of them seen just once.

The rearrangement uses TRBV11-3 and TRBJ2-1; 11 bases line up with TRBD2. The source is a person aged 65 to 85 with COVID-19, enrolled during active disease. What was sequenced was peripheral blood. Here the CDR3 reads CASSSNSGRALNEQFF. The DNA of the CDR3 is TGTGCCAGCAGCTCGAATAGCGGGAGGGCCTTGAATGAGCAGTTCTTC.